The 23 T cell receptor beta chains below all came from one sample that was sequenced in a study of blood T cell repertoires in COVID-19. Clones were read by immunoSEQ multiplex PCR, and TCRdb kept only the in-frame ones, dropping some. The table shows approximately 220,000 clones, with 85% occurring only once. The sequenced material came from PBMCs or T cells enriched from blood (not recorded which). The receptors here all came from a man aged 40-50 years who had recovered from COVID-19.

The chain carries TRBV7-9 and TRBJ2-3, with 11 bases aligning to TRBD1. CDR1 and CDR2 (germline): SEHNR, FQNEAQ (reference sequence). The CDR3 consists of 17 residues. J lost 4 bases, V lost 3 bases, and 9 bases had no gene match. Written as DNA, the CDR3 is TGTGCCAGCAGCTTCCTACCCGGACAGGGGGCATCAGATACGCAGTATTTT. Translating gives CASSFLPGQGASDTQYF.

The gene calls are TRBV19 and TRBJ2-1; 9 bases match TRBD2. Germline CDR1 reads LNHDA; CDR2 reads SQIVND (reference sequence). The CDR3 is 15 amino acids. V was pared by 3 bases and J by 4 bases, with 4 bases of the junction left unmatched. CDR3 in amino acids: CASSIRLAEYNEQFF. CDR3 DNA: TGTGCCAGTAGTATCCGACTAGCGGAATACAATGAGCAGTTCTTC.

The CDR3 here is CSASSVGGTRTGANVLTF. In DNA, the CDR3 is TGCAGTGCTAGTAGTGTGGGGGGGACCAGGACAGGGGCCAACGTCCTGACTTTC. This sequence joins TRBV20-1 and TRBJ2-6; 7 positions match TRBD2. The CDR3 is 18 amino acids. Trimming removed 3 bases from V and 4 bases from J; junction bases left unmatched: 15. The germline gives CDR1 DFQATT, CDR2 SNEGSKA (reference sequence).

The CDR3 region is CASSPQGGAGELFF. The CDR3 nucleotides are TGTGCCAGCAGCCCCCAGGGAGGGGCCGGGGAGCTGTTTTTT. J is TRBJ2-2 and V is TRBV6-4; 7 bases are a match to TRBD2. This CDR3 has 14 residues. V lost 6 bases and J lost 6; bases outside the gene matches: 7. Germline V gives CDR1 MRHNA, CDR2 SNTAGT.

CDR3 sequence: CASSRGEDTEAFF. The CDR3 DNA sequence: TGTGCCAGCAGCCGAGGGGAGGACACTGAAGCTTTCTTT. V usage is TRBV11-3 and J usage is TRBJ1-1; weak D call: TRBD1 (5 bases). The germline V gene encodes CDR1 SGHNT and CDR2 YENEEA. The CDR3 loop spans 13 amino acids. The V and J ends lost 5 bases and 3 bases respectively, with 10 bases between them.

V usage is TRBV9 and J usage is TRBJ2-5; 7 bases map to TRBD1. This CDR3 is built from 15 residues. Germline CDR1 is SGDLS and CDR2 is YYNGEE. V shed 0 bases, J shed 5 bases, and the junction held 7 bases outside the gene matches. CDR3 nucleotides: TGTGCCAGCAGCGTAGGGGCGGCAGGGGGTGAGACCCAGTACTTC. It encodes CASSVGAAGGETQYF. The entire variable domain, with the rest obtained from reference TRBV9 and TRBJ2-5, is as follows: DSGVTQTPKHLITATGQRVTLRCSPRSGDLSVYWYQQSLDQGLQFLIQYYNGEERAKGNILERFSAQQFPDLHSELNLSSLELGDSALYFCASSVGAAGGETQYFGPGTRLLVL.

The rearrangement joins TRBV30 to TRBJ2-2; D possibly corresponds to TRBD1 (6 bases). Germline V gene lookup returns CDR1 GTSNPN and CDR2 SVGIG (reference sequence). The ends were cut back, 3 bases at V and 2 bases at J, with 10 bases in the middle. The CDR3 has 14 residues. CDR3 DNA: TGTGCCTGGAGGGGGGACACAAACACCGGGGAGCTGTTTTTT. The encoded protein is CAWRGDTNTGELFF.

The genes are TRBV2 and TRBJ2-5, with D hard to call. The ends were cut back, 6 bases at V and 5 bases at J, with 7 bases in the middle. Germline CDR1 and CDR2: SNHLY and FYNNEI. The CDR3 is 11 amino acids. CDR3 in amino acids: CASSPEETQYF. Written as DNA, the CDR3 is TGTGCCAGCAGCCCGGAGGAGACCCAGTACTTC. The whole variable domain, remainder taken from reference TRBV2 and TRBJ2-5, is EPEVTQTPSHQVTQMGQEVILRCVPISNHLYFYWYRQILGQKVEFLVSFYNNEISEKSEIFDDQFSVERPDGSNFTLKIRSTKLEDSAMYFCASSPEETQYFGPGTRLLVL.

The chain uses TRBV18 and TRBJ1-2; a weak D match, TRBD1 (5 bases). This CDR3 has 19 amino acids. Germline assignment: CDR1 KGHSH and CDR2 LQKENI. V lost 0 bases and J lost 1, with 21 bases in between. This CDR3 is CASSPPLWAGPRSNYGYTF. CDR3 nucleotide sequence: TGTGCCAGCTCACCACCTCTTTGGGCAGGGCCCCGAAGTAACTATGGCTACACCTTC.

This chain uses TRBV7-2 with TRBJ2-1, with 9 bases that match TRBD1. Germline loops: CDR1 SGHTA, CDR2 FQGNSA. The V gene end was trimmed by 6 bases and the J gene end by 2 bases; junction bases not matched to a gene: 8. This CDR3 comprises 16 residues. CDR3 residues: CASRPGQGPAYNEQFF. The CDR3 DNA sequence: TGTGCCAGCAGGCCCGGACAGGGGCCAGCCTACAATGAGCAGTTCTTC.

The genes are TRBV6-1 and TRBJ1-1; D might be TRBD1 (5 bases). V gave up 2 bases and J gave up 1 base, with 17 bases separating them. Germline V gene data show CDR1 as MNHNS and CDR2 as SASEGT. The CDR3 is made up of 17 amino acids. As DNA, the CDR3 is TGTGCCAGCAGTGAACCATCTAGGTGGGGGGAGAACACTGAAGCTTTCTTT. It specifies CASSEPSRWGENTEAFF.

This clone was observed a handful of times. The gene calls are TRBV5-1 and TRBJ1-2; possibly TRBD1 for D (6 bases). With 3 bases removed from V and 6 bases from J, the gap between germline ends came to 21 bases. CDR3 length equals 16 residues. Germline assignment: CDR1 SGHRS and CDR2 YFSETQ. The CDR3 DNA sequence: TGCGCCAGCAGCTCGGGTAGGACAGACACAAGCAATGGCTACACCTTC. It encodes CASSSGRTDTSNGYTF.

V is TRBV28 and J is TRBJ2-1; 12 bases line up with TRBD1. Germline CDR1 MDHEN, CDR2 SYDVKM. CDR3 length equals 16 residues. The ends lost 6 bases at V and 7 bases at J; junction bases unmatched: 10. CDR3 sequence: CASRSPPGQGANEQFF. The CDR3 DNA reads TGTGCCAGCAGGAGCCCTCCGGGACAGGGGGCGAATGAGCAGTTCTTC.

This chain connects TRBV2 to TRBJ2-2; the D is unclear. The CDR3 extends over 14 amino acids. Germline V gene sequence: CDR1 SNHLY, CDR2 FYNNEI. The V end lost 2 bases, the J end lost 5 bases, and 9 bases lay between the germline ends. In nucleotides, the CDR3 is TGTGCCAGCAGTGAAAACAGTGGGACCGGGGAGCTGTTTTTT. Residues: CASSENSGTGELFF.

The chain links TRBV3-1 (or the pseudogene TRBV3-2) to TRBJ2-5, with TRBD1 identical over 9 bases. The CDR3 sequence is 18 residues long. The germline V gene encodes CDR1 LGHDT and CDR2 YNNKEL (reference sequence). The trim removed 3 bases at V and 2 bases at J, leaving 13 bases unmatched. The CDR3, as DNA: TGTGCCAGCAGCCATACCGGGACAGGGCTTAGGGGTCAAGAGACCCAGTACTTC. This codes for CASSHTGTGLRGQETQYF.

J is TRBJ2-5 and V is TRBV5-1; 8 bases map to TRBD1. CDR3 size: 13 residues. The junction had 0 bases not matched to a gene; V was cut back by 3 bases and J by 2 bases. CDR1 is SGHRS and CDR2 is YFSETQ in the germline V gene. CDR3 DNA: TGCGCCAGCAGCTGGGACAGGCAAGAGACCCAGTACTTC. Amino acid sequence: CASSWDRQETQYF. The full variable domain, with the rest looked up from reference TRBV5-1 and TRBJ2-5, is KAGVTQTPRYLIKTRGQQVTLSCSPISGHRSVSWYQQTPGQGLQFLFEYFSETQRNKGNFPGRFSGRQFSNSRSEMNVSTLELGDSALYLCASSWDRQETQYFGPGTRLLVL.

The chain has TRBV6-5 and TRBJ2-7, with 14 bases matching TRBD2. In germline, CDR1 is MNHEY, CDR2 SVGAGI. The CDR3 is 16 residues long. V was clipped by 2 bases and J by 3 bases; unmatched bases: 3. CDR3 nucleotides: TGTGCCAGCAGTTACCGGGGACTAGCGGGAGACTACGAGCAGTACTTC. Its protein is CASSYRGLAGDYEQYF.

The chain carries TRBV6-2 or TRBV6-3 and TRBJ1-2, with 9 bases that match TRBD1. J lost 4 bases, V lost 2 bases, and 2 bases had no gene match. The V gene's germline CDR1 is MNHEY and CDR2 SVGEGT. The CDR3 totals 14 residues. The CDR3 loop reads CASSYAGQGYGYTF. The CDR3 DNA follows: TGTGCCAGCAGTTACGCGGGACAGGGCTATGGCTACACCTTC.

The chain carries TRBV7-6 and TRBJ2-1, with TRBD2 matching over 7 bases. Germline CDR1 reads SGHVS; CDR2 reads FNYEAQ. This CDR3 has 13 amino acids. Trimming at V came to 3 bases and at J to 5 bases, leaving 1 base not matched to a gene. The CDR3 region has the DNA TGTGCCAGCAGCTTGGGGACTAACAATGAGCAGTTCTTC. Translated, it gives CASSLGTNNEQFF.

The chain couples TRBV24-1 to TRBJ2-1; 11 bases fit TRBD1. The CDR3 is made up of 15 amino acids. Germline-derived CDR1 and CDR2 are KGHDR and SFDVKD. With 5 bases clipped from V and 2 bases from J, the junction kept 1 base outside the gene matches. CDR3 in DNA: TGTGCCACCAGTGCGGGACAGGGGGCCTACAATGAGCAGTTCTTC. This encodes CATSAGQGAYNEQFF.

The chain carries TRBV5-4 and TRBJ2-7, with 16 bases aligning to TRBD2. CDR3 size: 19 residues. The V and J ends lost 4 bases and 5 bases, in that order; junction bases with no gene match: 15. Per germline, CDR1 SGHNT and CDR2 YYREEE (reference sequence). The CDR3 region has the DNA TGTGCCAGCAGCGGGGGACCGGGACTAGCGGGAGGGCCCTCGGACGAGCAGTACTTC. Protein product: CASSGGPGLAGGPSDEQYF. Combining the CDR3 with reference TRBV5-4 and TRBJ2-7 gives the whole variable domain ETGVTQSPTHLIKTRGQQVTLRCSSQSGHNTVSWYQQALGQGPQFIFQYYREEENGRGNFPPRFSGLQFPNYSSELNVNALELDDSALYLCASSGGPGLAGGPSDEQYFGPGTRLTVT.

This clone was seen a handful of times. V gene TRBV2 combines with J gene TRBJ1-5, with 7 bases fitting TRBD1. Germline V CDR1 and CDR2: SNHLY, FYNNEI. This CDR3 contains 15 residues. With V trimmed by 7 bases and J by 4 bases, 10 bases remained unmatched. CDR3 sequence: CASMRDRALNQPQHF. DNA of the CDR3: TGTGCCAGCATGAGGGACAGAGCCCTAAATCAGCCCCAGCATTTT.

The chain uses TRBV7-9 and TRBJ2-1; tentative D call: TRBD1 (6 bases). V dropped 8 bases and J dropped 7 bases, with 18 bases sitting between them. In germline, CDR1 is SEHNR, CDR2 FQNEAQ (reference sequence). CDR3 length equals 14 residues. CDR3: CASGTLGGPNEQFF. The CDR3 region has the DNA TGTGCCAGCGGTACCCTAGGGGGTCCGAATGAGCAGTTCTTC.